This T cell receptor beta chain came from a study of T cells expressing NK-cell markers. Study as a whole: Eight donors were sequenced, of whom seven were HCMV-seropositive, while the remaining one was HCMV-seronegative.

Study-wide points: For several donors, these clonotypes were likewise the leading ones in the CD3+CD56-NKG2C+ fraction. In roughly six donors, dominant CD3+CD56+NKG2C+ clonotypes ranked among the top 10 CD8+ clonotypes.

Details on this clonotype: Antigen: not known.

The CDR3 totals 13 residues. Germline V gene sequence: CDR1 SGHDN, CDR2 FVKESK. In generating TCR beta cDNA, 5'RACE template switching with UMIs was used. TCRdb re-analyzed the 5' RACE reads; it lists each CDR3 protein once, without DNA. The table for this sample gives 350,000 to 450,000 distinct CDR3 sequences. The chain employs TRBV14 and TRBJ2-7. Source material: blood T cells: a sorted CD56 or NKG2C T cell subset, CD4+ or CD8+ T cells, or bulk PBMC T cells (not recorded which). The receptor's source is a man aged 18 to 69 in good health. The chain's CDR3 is CASSQRQSYEQYF.